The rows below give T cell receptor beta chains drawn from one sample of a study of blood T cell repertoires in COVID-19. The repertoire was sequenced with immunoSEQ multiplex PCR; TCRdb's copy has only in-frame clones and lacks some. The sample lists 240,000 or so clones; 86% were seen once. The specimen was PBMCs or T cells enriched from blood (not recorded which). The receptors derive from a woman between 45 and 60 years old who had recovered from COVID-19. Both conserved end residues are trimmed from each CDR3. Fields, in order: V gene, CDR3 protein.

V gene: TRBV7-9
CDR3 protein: ASSQRQGNEKLF

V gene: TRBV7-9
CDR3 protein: ASSSAVAGGETQY

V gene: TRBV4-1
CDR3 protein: ASSQDLGQNYEQY

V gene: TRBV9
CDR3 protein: ASSVATGKSGSSRRLFGYT

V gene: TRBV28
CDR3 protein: ASDSGNQPQH

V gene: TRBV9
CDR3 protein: ASSASLGGEKLF

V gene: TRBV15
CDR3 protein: ATSKRRSSGNTIY

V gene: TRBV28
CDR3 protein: ASSFSSGSTKDEQY

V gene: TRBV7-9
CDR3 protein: ASRGRAPQPPNYGYT

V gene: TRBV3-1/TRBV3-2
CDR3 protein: ASSQEAAVSYNEQF

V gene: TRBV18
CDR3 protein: ASSPSIAGAYEQY

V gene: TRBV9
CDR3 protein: ASSVIGTANNYGYT

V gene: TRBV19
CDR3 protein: ASSWGRGGPPNTEAF

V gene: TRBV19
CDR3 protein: ASRSGEWGTEAF

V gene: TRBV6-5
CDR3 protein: ASSSDRAWGQPQH

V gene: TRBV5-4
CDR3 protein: ASSPMDSYYGYT

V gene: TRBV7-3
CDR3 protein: ASSPLQGKSTEAF

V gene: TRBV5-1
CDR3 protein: ASSLELVSGANVLT

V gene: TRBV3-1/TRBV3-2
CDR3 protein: ASSQGMDPGTGQDQH

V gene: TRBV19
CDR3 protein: ASRRIGQGGYGYT

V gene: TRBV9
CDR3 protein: ASSTTGTGNRANEKLF

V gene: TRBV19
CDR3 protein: ASSIRLAGATGELF

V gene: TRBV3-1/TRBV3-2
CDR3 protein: ASSSGIGEANEKLF

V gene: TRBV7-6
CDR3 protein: ASSLRGGLETQY

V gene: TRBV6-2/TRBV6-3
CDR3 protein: ASSRREGRETQY